This entry describes one T cell receptor (beta chain). Its specificity is unknown. This record comes from a study of spatial heterogeneity in lung cancer. Background on the study: Each distinct TCR and UMI combination averaged more than ten appearances in raw reads.

Indicated time point: sample taken at primary tumor resection. Unsorted whole RNA from tumor, nontumor lung or frozen PBMC underwent sequencing. The study's findings and limits: At resection, ubiquitous expanded tumor TCRs appeared in blood more than at follow-up.

A unique molecular identifier was carried by every single TCR cDNA molecule. TCRdb itself ran the 5' RACE reads through MiXCR, one entry per CDR3 protein. Seen here are about 92,000 distinct CDR3 sequences, about 12% observed once, and the top ten hold roughly two fifths. The CDR3 totals 13 residues. Germline CDR1 and CDR2: DFQATT and SNEGSKA (reference sequence). Trimming shortened V by 3 bases and J by 6 bases, and 11 bases separated the two germline ends. The V gene is TRBV20-1, the J gene TRBJ1-4; the D is unclear. This TCR derives from a male donor with early-stage non-small cell lung cancer. This material consisted of PBMCs, taken at surgery. The CDR3 DNA follows: TGCAGTGCTAGTTGGGGAGTTGATGAAAAACTGTTTTTT. It specifies CSASWGVDEKLFF.